The clone carrying this TCR beta chain showed up just a few times. Antigen unknown. Individual cDNA molecules each received unique molecular identifiers attached to them. Each CDR3 protein gets one entry after TCRdb re-called the 5' RACE reads with MiXCR. Altogether around 68,000 distinct CDR3 sequences are present, approximately 6.1% being singletons, with the ten largest covering about 3.6%. The germline V gene has CDR1 MGHDK and CDR2 SYGVNS. The CDR3 contains 16 residues. V lost 5 bases, J lost 2 bases, and 10 bases stayed unmatched. The data derive from a study of early T cells in non-severe SARS-CoV-2 infection. Overall study context: Sequencing of bulk RNA from unsorted whole blood was done, without chain pairing. Study observations and caveats: Private and CD4 specificities were missed by VDJdb matching, which favored anti-spike CD8 responses.

This clonotype originated in an adult who was a healthcare worker with PCR-confirmed SARS-CoV-2 infection or an uninfected control (not recorded which). The sample here was whole blood, taken at baseline. V usage is TRBV25-1 and J usage is TRBJ1-1; TRBD1 agrees at 8 bases. The CDR3 DNA is TGTGCCAGCAGTCGGACAGGGACGGGTAGAAACACTGAAGCTTTCTTT. Translation: CASSRTGTGRNTEAFF.